This T cell receptor beta chain derives from a study of graft-versus-host responses after intestinal transplantation (dated by TCRdb to the early 2020s). Concerning the study at large: Recipients received multivisceral, liver-intestinal, or isolated intestinal transplants. Anti-thymocyte globulin induction was given to all recipients, followed by maintenance tacrolimus and steroids for two to four years. Bulk TCR-beta CDR3 sequencing was used to track graft-versus-host and host-versus-graft alloreactive T cell clones in the graft, circulation and bone marrow after intestinal transplantation. Alloreactive clones were identified by sequencing pre-transplant mixed lymphocyte reaction products and comparing these products with unstimulated pre-transplant donor and recipient T cells. Of the roughly 26 intestinal transplant recipients enrolled in the cohort, one of whom was a retransplant, 3 patients without pretransplant specimens were excluded. A peak of at least 4% donor T cells among recipient peripheral blood mononuclear cells was the definition used for donor T cell macrochimerism. Rather than going through the commercial service, samples from a few later patients were sequenced in-house on an Illumina MiSeq and processed with MiXCR. General findings and caveats noted by the study authors: Peak levels of circulating GvH clones were associated with declines in HvG clones early after transplant. GvH clones were found in recipient bone marrow, and some of the GvH clones appeared earlier in ileal mucosa or blood, which is consistent with an intestinal mucosal origin. Patients with donor T cell macrochimerism had high GvH to HvG T cell clonal ratios in their allografts. Conclusions were limited by the relatively low number and heterogeneity of intestinal transplant patients.

Libraries were prepared through the immunoSEQ multiplex PCR assay. In most patients, genomic DNA was isolated using the Qiagen DNeasy Blood and Tissue Kit and sent frozen to Adaptive Biotechnologies for TCR sequencing. High-throughput TCR-beta CDR3 sequencing of genomic DNA from most patients was performed by Adaptive Biotechnologies. Concerning the study's data processing: Adaptive's ImmunoSEQ software supplied the TCR sequencing data for around 19 patients, while MiXCR and VDJtools were used to process a few other patients. To correct CD4 versus CD8 sorting errors, sequences present in both subsets at a frequency ratio below 5:1 were removed. CDR3 nucleotide sequences shared by donor and recipient were removed because the origin of these sequences could not be assigned. Alloreactive clones required at least 2-fold expansion over unstimulated cells and minimum CFSE-low frequency of 0.002% (template counts) or 0.001% (read counts). Clones detected in sequenced pre-transplant spleen, lymph node, or MLR CFSE-low populations of the donor or recipient were defined as mappable. Cumulative frequency of alloreactive clones was calculated as a percentage of all sequences weighted by copy number. Here the immuneACCESS table is served through TCRdb, limited to in-frame sequences with V and J called. Missing clones are a known gap in these copies; in checked studies unresolved V genes cover under half, and the rest lacks a known reason. The D gene and trimming were derived from the DNA, and the V and J assignments and clone size from that table. This sample gives tens of thousands of clones in total; 89% of them show up just once. Around 2.6% of the sample is in the top ten clones.

This clone was observed once. Its specific antigen is unknown. Nothing much larger sits one base from this clone, and base qualities are not available. The time point label here, explained by the study, means: cells obtained before transplantation from donor or recipient. CD3+CD4+ and CD3+CD8+ populations were FACS-sorted from unstimulated pre-transplant donor and recipient cells taken from spleen or lymph nodes. The source material was unstimulated CD8+ T cells sorted from spleen or lymph node cells, sampled before intestinal transplant. The receptor was isolated from a human donor who received an intestinal transplant.

The sequence in DNA is TGTGCCAGCAGCCTCGCGGGGGCGGCAACCTCCTACGAGCAGTACTTC. This gives the protein CASSLAGAATSYEQYF. The rearrangement joined TRBV5-4 to TRBJ2-7; TRBD2 is possibly the D segment (7 matching bases). The germline V gene (reference sequence) gives CDR1 as SGHNT and CDR2 as YYREEE. V is pared back by 4 bases and J by 0 bases, with 17 bases lying between the germline termini. The CDR3 goes from the cysteine to the phenylalanine over 16 residues. The retained sequence is limited to the CDR3, 48 bases, with the frame set at the first base.